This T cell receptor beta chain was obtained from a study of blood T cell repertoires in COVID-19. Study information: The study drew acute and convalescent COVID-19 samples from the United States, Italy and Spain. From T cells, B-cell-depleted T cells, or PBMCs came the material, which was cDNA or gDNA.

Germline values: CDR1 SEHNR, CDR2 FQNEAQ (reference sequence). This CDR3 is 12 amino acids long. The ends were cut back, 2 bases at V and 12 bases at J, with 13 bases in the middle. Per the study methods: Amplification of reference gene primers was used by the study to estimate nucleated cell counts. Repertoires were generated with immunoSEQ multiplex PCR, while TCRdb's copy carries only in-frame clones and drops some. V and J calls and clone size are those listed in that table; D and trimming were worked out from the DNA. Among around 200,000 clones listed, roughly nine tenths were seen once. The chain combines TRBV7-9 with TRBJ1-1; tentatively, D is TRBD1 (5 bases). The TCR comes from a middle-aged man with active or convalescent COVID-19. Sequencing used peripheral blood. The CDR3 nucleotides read TGTGCCAGCAGCTTACAGGGTGTGAGAACTTTCTTT. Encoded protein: CASSLQGVRTFF.